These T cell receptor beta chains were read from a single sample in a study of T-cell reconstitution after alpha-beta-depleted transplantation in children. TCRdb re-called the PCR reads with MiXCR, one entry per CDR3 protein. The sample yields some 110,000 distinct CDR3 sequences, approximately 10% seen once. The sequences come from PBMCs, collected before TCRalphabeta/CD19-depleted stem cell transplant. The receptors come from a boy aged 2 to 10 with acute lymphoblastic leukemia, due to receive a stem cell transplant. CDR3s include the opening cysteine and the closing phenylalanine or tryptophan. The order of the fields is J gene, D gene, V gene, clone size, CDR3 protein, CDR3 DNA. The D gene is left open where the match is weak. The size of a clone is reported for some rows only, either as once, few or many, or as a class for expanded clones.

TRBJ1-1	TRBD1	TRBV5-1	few	CASSWDRAEAFF	TGCGCCAGCAGCTGGGACAGGGCTGAAGCTTTCTTT
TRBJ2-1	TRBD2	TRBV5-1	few	CASSAGGFSSYNEQFF	TGCGCCAGCAGCGCCGGGGGGTTCAGCTCCTACAATGAGCAGTTCTTC
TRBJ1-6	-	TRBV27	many	CASSLSPNSPLHF	TGTGCCAGCAGTTTAAGTCCAAATTCACCCCTCCACTTT
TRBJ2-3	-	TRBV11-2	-	CASSQGYRSTDTQYF	TGTGCCAGCAGCCAGGGGTACAGAAGCACAGATACGCAGTATTTT
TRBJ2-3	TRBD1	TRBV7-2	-	CASSLAKGAGVSTDTQYF	TGTGCCAGCAGCTTAGCAAAGGGGGCCGGAGTAAGCACAGATACGCAGTATTTT
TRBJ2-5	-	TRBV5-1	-	CASSSSGRGETQYF	TGCGCCAGCAGCTCTTCGGGCAGAGGAGAGACCCAGTACTTC
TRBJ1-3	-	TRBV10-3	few	CATLNGGVGNTIYF	TGTGCCACCCTAAACGGGGGAGTGGGAAACACCATATATTTT
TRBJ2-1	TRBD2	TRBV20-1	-	CSAPRARLAGKYNEQFF	TGCAGTGCCCCGAGGGCCCGACTAGCGGGGAAATACAATGAGCAGTTCTTC
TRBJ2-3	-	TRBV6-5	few	CASHSASPGLGTDTQYF	TGTGCCAGCCACTCGGCTTCCCCGGGACTTGGTACAGATACGCAGTATTTT
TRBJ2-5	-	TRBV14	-	CASSQGGGPLATQYF	TGTGCCAGCAGCCAAGGAGGGGGTCCACTAGCGACCCAGTACTTC
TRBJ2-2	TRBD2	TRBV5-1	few	CASKGLAGANTGELFF	TGCGCCAGCAAGGGACTAGCGGGAGCGAACACCGGGGAGCTGTTTTTT
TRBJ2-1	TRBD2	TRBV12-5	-	CASGPTSGSSYNEQFF	TGTGCTAGTGGCCCAACTAGCGGGAGCTCCTACAATGAGCAGTTCTTC
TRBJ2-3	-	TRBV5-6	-	CASSSLQTDTQYF	TGTGCCAGCAGCTCCCTCCAGACAGATACGCAGTATTTT
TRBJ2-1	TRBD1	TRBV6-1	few	CASSLTGGKNEQFF	TGTGCCAGCAGTCTGACAGGGGGAAAGAATGAGCAGTTCTTC
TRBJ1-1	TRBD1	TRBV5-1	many	CASSLTGGKTEAFF	TGCGCCAGCAGCTTAACAGGGGGCAAGACTGAAGCTTTCTTT
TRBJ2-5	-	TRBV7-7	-	CASSLAPNVETQYF	TGTGCCAGCAGCTTAGCCCCCAATGTGGAGACCCAGTACTTC